Presented here are 21 T cell receptor beta chains from one specimen sequenced in a study of sequential checkpoint blockade in melanoma. Treatment noted: randomized to nivolumab then ipilimumab (arm A) or the reverse (arm B). The method was immunoSEQ multiplex PCR; TCRdb's version includes in-frame clones alone and lacks a portion of them. The sample gives more than 15,000 clones, more than 65% of which show up once; approximately 20% is in the top ten. This material consisted of CD8+ T cells sorted from blood (inferred from file names), taken from a patient given nivolumab and ipilimumab in sequence. These receptors were obtained from a human donor with melanoma.

The chain links TRBV9 to TRBJ2-3; TRBD2 agrees at 7 bases. Trimming at V came to 0 bases and at J to 5 bases, leaving 9 bases not matched to a gene. Germline CDR1 and CDR2: SGDLS and YYNGEE. The CDR3 is 16 amino acids. CDR3 in DNA: TGTGCCAGCAGCGTAGTGGCGGGGACTACCGGAGATACGCAGTATTTT. As protein: CASSVVAGTTGDTQYF. Full variable domain (outside the CDR3, taken from reference TRBV9 and TRBJ2-3): DSGVTQTPKHLITATGQRVTLRCSPRSGDLSVYWYQQSLDQGLQFLIQYYNGEERAKGNILERFSAQQFPDLHSELNLSSLELGDSALYFCASSVVAGTTGDTQYFGPGTRLTVL.

This clone was seen a handful of times. The rearrangement links TRBV5-6 to TRBJ1-6; tentative D call: TRBD1 (6 bases). The length of the CDR3 is 15 residues. Trimming pared 4 bases from V and 6 bases from J, leaving 14 bases between. The germline CDR1 and CDR2 sequences are SGHDT and YYEEEE. This CDR3 is CASSADRRFNSPLHF. The CDR3 DNA follows: TGTGCCAGCAGCGCAGACAGGAGATTTAATTCACCCCTCCACTTT.

The chain has TRBV11-2 and TRBJ1-1; TRBD1 aligns across 8 bases. CDR1 is SGHAT, CDR2 FQNNGV, per germline. The CDR3 spans 14 residues. Trimming removed 8 bases from V and 1 base from J; junction bases left unmatched: 6. Here the CDR3 DNA reads TGTGCCAGCGACAGGGGCTTAGGGAACACTGAAGCTTTCTTT. Translating it yields CASDRGLGNTEAFF.

This chain connects TRBV5-6 to TRBJ1-1; 9 bases are shared with TRBD1. The germline V gene has CDR1 SGHDT and CDR2 YYEEEE. The CDR3 contains 16 residues. The ends lost 0 bases at V and 5 bases at J; junction bases unmatched: 8. This CDR3 reads CASSLGGDRAETEAFF. The CDR3 DNA follows: TGTGCCAGCAGCTTGGGGGGGGACAGGGCAGAAACTGAAGCTTTCTTT.

The chain carries TRBV27 and TRBJ2-1, with unresolved D. The CDR3 extends over 12 amino acids. V gave up 8 bases and J gave up 6 bases, with 11 bases separating them. CDR1 and CDR2 from the germline V gene are MNHEY and SMNVEV (reference sequence). In nucleotides, the CDR3 is TGTGCCAGCTCCGACTCGGGCAATGAGCAGTTCTTC. As protein: CASSDSGNEQFF.

This sequence joins TRBV6-1 and TRBJ1-1, with 8 positions matching TRBD1. V lost 5 bases, J lost 5 bases, and 4 bases stayed unmatched. The CDR3 length is 13 residues. Germline lookup yields CDR1 MNHNS and CDR2 SASEGT. DNA of the CDR3: TGTGCCAGCAGTCAGGGGGCATTGACTGAAGCTTTCTTT. Amino acids: CASSQGALTEAFF.

This clone was recorded a few times. The gene calls are TRBV9 and TRBJ2-6; D is unclear. Per the germline V gene, CDR1 is SGDLS and CDR2 is YYNGEE. This CDR3 contains 13 residues. V lost 2 bases, J lost 4 bases, and 4 bases lay in between. This CDR3 is CASSVPGANVLTF. The CDR3 DNA reads TGTGCCAGCAGCGTCCCGGGGGCCAACGTCCTGACTTTC.

The V call is TRBV19, the J call TRBJ2-7; 8 bases align to TRBD1. The V and J ends lost 6 bases and 0 bases, in that order; junction bases with no gene match: 7. CDR3 length: 15 residues. CDR1 is LNHDA and CDR2 is SQIVND in the germline V gene (reference sequence). CDR3 in amino acids: CASSLGQGPSYEQYV. Here the CDR3 DNA reads TGTGCCAGTAGCCTTGGACAGGGACCCTCCTACGAGCAGTACGTC.

The chain uses TRBV2 and TRBJ1-4; TRBD1 aligns across 8 bases. The CDR3 consists of 17 residues. The trim removed 6 bases at V and 4 bases at J, leaving 13 bases unmatched. Germline lookup yields CDR1 SNHLY and CDR2 FYNNEI. The CDR3: CASSSPGDRNSNEKLFF. The DNA of the CDR3 is TGTGCCAGCAGCTCGCCTGGGGACAGGAACAGTAATGAAAAACTGTTTTTT. Complete variable domain (other parts from reference TRBV2 and TRBJ1-4): EPEVTQTPSHQVTQMGQEVILRCVPISNHLYFYWYRQILGQKVEFLVSFYNNEISEKSEIFDDQFSVERPDGSNFTLKIRSTKLEDSAMYFCASSSPGDRNSNEKLFFGSGTQLSVL.

The CDR3 nucleotides are TGTGCCAGCAGTGGTCTAGCGGAGACCCAGTACTTC. This codes for CASSGLAETQYF. The gene calls are TRBV28 and TRBJ2-5, with D perhaps TRBD2 (6 bases). Germline loops: CDR1 MDHEN, CDR2 SYDVKM. Trimming removed 5 bases at V and 5 bases at J, with 9 bases between. This CDR3 spans 12 amino acids.

The chain has TRBV19 and TRBJ2-2, with 12 bases aligning to TRBD1. The trim removed 1 base at V and 5 bases at J, leaving 8 bases unmatched. The germline V gene encodes CDR1 LNHDA and CDR2 SQIVND (reference sequence). The CDR3 consists of 18 residues. Here the CDR3 reads CASSIAVTGQGATGELFF. In nucleotides, the CDR3 is TGTGCCAGTAGTATAGCAGTGACGGGACAGGGGGCGACCGGGGAGCTGTTTTTT.

This chain uses TRBV15 with TRBJ2-5, with D perhaps matching TRBD2 (7 bases). Germline V CDR1 and CDR2: LNHNV, YYDKDF (reference sequence). The CDR3 totals 15 residues. V was shortened by 1 base and J by 5 bases, with 14 bases between the two germline ends. The CDR3 sequence: CATSRARGAGETQYF. The CDR3, as DNA: TGTGCCACCAGCAGAGCACGGGGGGCAGGGGAGACCCAGTACTTC.

In nucleotides, the CDR3 is TGTGCCAGTAGGTTAGTCACCGGGGAGCTGTTTTTT. It specifies CASRLVTGELFF. The rearrangement joins TRBV19 to TRBJ2-2; D remains ambiguous. V dropped 6 bases and J dropped 4 bases, with 6 bases sitting between them. The CDR3 consists of 12 residues. Germline assignment: CDR1 LNHDA and CDR2 SQIVND (reference sequence).

The CDR3 DNA is TGTGCTAGTGGTTCGGGCCCCTCCGGGACAGACCTCGATGGCTACACCTTC. It encodes CASGSGPSGTDLDGYTF. V and J are TRBV12-5 and TRBJ1-2; 7 bases line up with TRBD1. V shed 4 bases, J shed 6 bases, and the junction held 17 bases outside the gene matches. This CDR3 is built from 17 residues. Germline V CDR1 and CDR2: LGHNT, FRNRAP. The variable domain in full, completed from reference TRBV12-5 and TRBJ1-2, reads DARVTQTPRHKVTEMGQEVTMRCQPILGHNTVFWYRQTMMQGLELLAYFRNRAPLDDSGMPKDRFSAEMPDATLATLKIQPSEPRDSAVYFCASGSGPSGTDLDGYTFGSGTRLTVV.

The V gene is TRBV27, the J gene TRBJ1-1; no reliable D call. This CDR3 has 14 amino acids. Germline CDR1 and CDR2: MNHEY and SMNVEV (reference sequence). Trimming stripped 2 bases from V and 5 bases from J, with 12 bases between. The chain's CDR3 is CASSLIGERTEAFF. Written as DNA, the CDR3 is TGTGCCAGCAGTTTAATCGGGGAGAGAACTGAAGCTTTCTTT.

A few counts support this clone. The chain carries TRBV7-9 and TRBJ2-3; 10 bases are a match to TRBD2. This CDR3 comprises 15 residues. Germline values: CDR1 SEHNR, CDR2 FQNEAQ (reference sequence). V trimming: 5 bases; J trimming: 1 base; junction bases outside the gene matches: 3. The CDR3 loop is CASSRTSGGTDTQYF. CDR3 sequence (DNA): TGTGCCAGCAGCCGAACTAGCGGGGGCACAGATACGCAGTATTTT.

This clone showed up just a few times. The chain employs TRBV27 and TRBJ1-5; no clear D. The CDR3 loop spans 15 amino acids. Looked up from germline, CDR1 is MNHEY and CDR2 is SMNVEV (reference sequence). With 2 bases removed from V and 9 bases from J, the gap between germline ends came to 17 bases. As DNA, the CDR3 is TGTGCCAGCAGTTTAGGGTCGGGGTTCAGGATGCCCCAGCATTTT. Translation gives CASSLGSGFRMPQHF.

The V and J genes are TRBV6-4 and TRBJ2-3; TRBD2 might be the D (5 bases). The germline CDR1 and CDR2 sequences are MRHNA and SNTAGT. The CDR3 runs 14 residues. Trimming shortened V by 3 bases and J by 2 bases, and 9 bases separated the two germline ends. The CDR3 sequence is CASSEDGDTDTQYF. The CDR3 nucleotides are TGTGCCAGCAGTGAGGACGGGGACACAGATACGCAGTATTTT.

The J gene is TRBJ2-5, the V gene TRBV7-2; TRBD1 is a possible D gene (6 bases). CDR1 is SGHTA, CDR2 FQGNSA, per germline. V lost 3 bases and J lost 2, with 10 bases in between. This CDR3 spans 14 amino acids. CDR3 nucleotides: TGTGCCAGCAGCTTCTGGACAGATCAAGAGACCCAGTACTTC. It codes for CASSFWTDQETQYF.

Worth noting for this clone: An end of the junction differs from the germline gene, which may be a read error. V is TRBV7-9 and J is TRBJ1-1; 7 bases align to TRBD1. The CDR3 is 14 residues long. Germline CDR1 and CDR2: SEHNR and FQNEAQ (reference sequence). CDR3 residues: CASSSSTGNAEAFF. The CDR3 region has the DNA TGTGCCAGCAGCTCCTCGACAGGGAACGCTGAAGCTTTCTTT. Looking up the rest from reference TRBV7-9 and TRBJ1-1 gives the full variable domain: DTGVSQNPRHKITKRGQNVTFRCDPISEHNRLYWYRQTLGQGPEFLTYFQNEAQLEKSRLLSDRFSAERPKGSFSTLEIQRTEQGDSAMYLCASSSSTGNAEAFFGQGTRLTVV.

V gene TRBV7-9 combines with J gene TRBJ2-3; 7 nucleotides match TRBD1. The CDR3 runs 13 residues. Germline loops: CDR1 SEHNR, CDR2 FQNEAQ (reference sequence). Trimming cost V 7 bases and J 2 bases; bases outside gene matches: 3. The CDR3 protein is CASTGQITDTQYF. The CDR3 DNA reads as TGTGCCAGCACGGGACAGATCACAGATACGCAGTATTTT. Based on the CDR3 plus reference TRBV7-9 and TRBJ2-3, the full variable domain is DTGVSQNPRHKITKRGQNVTFRCDPISEHNRLYWYRQTLGQGPEFLTYFQNEAQLEKSRLLSDRFSAERPKGSFSTLEIQRTEQGDSAMYLCASTGQITDTQYFGPGTRLTVL.